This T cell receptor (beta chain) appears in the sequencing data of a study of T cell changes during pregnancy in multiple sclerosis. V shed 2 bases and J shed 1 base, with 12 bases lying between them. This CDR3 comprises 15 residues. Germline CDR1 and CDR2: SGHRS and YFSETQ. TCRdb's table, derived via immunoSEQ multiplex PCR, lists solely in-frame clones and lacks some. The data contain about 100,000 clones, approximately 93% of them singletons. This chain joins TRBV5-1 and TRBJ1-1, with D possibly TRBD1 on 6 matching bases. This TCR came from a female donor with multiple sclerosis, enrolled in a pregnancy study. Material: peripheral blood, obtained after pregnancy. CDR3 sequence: CASSLGIGGNTEAFF. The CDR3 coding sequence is TGCGCCAGCAGCTTAGGGATAGGGGGGAACACTGAAGCTTTCTTT.